The next 6 T cell receptor beta chains were all read from a single sample in a study of cytomegalovirus exposure and HLA in healthy donors. The PCR had 60 Vbeta and 13 Jbeta primers. Sequenced by immunoSEQ multiplex PCR; TCRdb stores in-frame clones only, minus some. The table shows 140,000 or so clones, with roughly three quarters occurring only once. The material sequenced was PBMCs. Every receptor here comes from a female donor in good health and CMV-seronegative.

Only one count was recorded for this clone. Compared with germline, one end of the junction differs, possibly owing to a read error. This chain links TRBV29-1 with TRBJ1-2; possible D gene TRBD1, 5 bases. Germline-derived CDR1 and CDR2 are SQVTM and ANQGSEA. This CDR3 contains 14 residues. CDR3 nucleotides: TGCAGCGTTGGGCCAGCCGGGGGTGTCTATGGCTACCCCTTC. This gives the protein CSVGPAGGVYGYPF.

This clone was found a few times. This chain joins TRBV7-2 and TRBJ2-7; 8 bases align to TRBD1. In germline, CDR1 is SGHTA, CDR2 FQGNSA. V was clipped by 5 bases and J by 0 bases; unmatched bases: 15. The CDR3 spans 18 residues. CDR3 sequence reads: CASSPSVIRQGFSYEQYF. The CDR3 DNA follows: TGTGCCAGCAGCCCTTCCGTCATCCGACAGGGGTTCTCCTACGAGCAGTACTTC. Full variable domain (rest looked up from reference TRBV7-2 and TRBJ2-7): GAGVSQSPSNKVTEKGKDVELRCDPISGHTALYWYRQSLGQGLEFLIYFQGNSAPDKSGLPSDRFSAERTGGSVSTLTIQRTQQEDSAVYLCASSPSVIRQGFSYEQYFGPGTRLTVT.

V is TRBV5-1 and J is TRBJ2-7; tentative D call: TRBD1 (6 bases). Germline V lookup: CDR1 SGHRS, CDR2 YFSETQ. V gave up 4 bases and J gave up 0 bases, with 8 bases separating them. This CDR3 spans 13 amino acids. Here the CDR3 reads CASSQGSSYEQYF. CDR3 bases: TGCGCCAGCAGCCAGGGGAGCTCCTACGAGCAGTACTTC.

V gene TRBV30 combines with J gene TRBJ1-2; 9 nucleotides line up with TRBD1. With V trimmed by 5 bases and J by 3 bases, 7 bases remained unmatched. This CDR3 is 14 amino acids long. CDR1 and CDR2 from the germline V gene are GTSNPN and SVGIG (reference sequence). The CDR3 DNA follows: TGTGCCTGGGGGAGGGACAGGGTAGACTATGGCTACACCTTC. Its protein is CAWGRDRVDYGYTF.

The chain combines TRBV28 with TRBJ2-5; perhaps TRBD2 as D (6 bases). V was clipped by 4 bases and J by 3 bases, with 21 bases between them. This CDR3 has 17 amino acids. Germline V gene sequence: CDR1 MDHEN, CDR2 SYDVKM. The chain's CDR3 is CASSSSAATREEETQYF. The CDR3 nucleotides are TGTGCCAGCAGTTCCTCCGCGGCGACTAGAGAAGAAGAGACCCAGTACTTC.

The gene calls are TRBV19 and TRBJ1-3, with D perhaps TRBD1 (5 bases). The CDR3 is 16 amino acids. Germline loops: CDR1 LNHDA, CDR2 SQIVND (reference sequence). V lost 8 bases to trimming and J lost 0 bases, with 17 bases between them. CDR3 in amino acids: CASDTGGGISGNTIYF. The CDR3 coding sequence is TGTGCCAGTGACACAGGTGGAGGGATCTCTGGAAACACCATATATTTT.